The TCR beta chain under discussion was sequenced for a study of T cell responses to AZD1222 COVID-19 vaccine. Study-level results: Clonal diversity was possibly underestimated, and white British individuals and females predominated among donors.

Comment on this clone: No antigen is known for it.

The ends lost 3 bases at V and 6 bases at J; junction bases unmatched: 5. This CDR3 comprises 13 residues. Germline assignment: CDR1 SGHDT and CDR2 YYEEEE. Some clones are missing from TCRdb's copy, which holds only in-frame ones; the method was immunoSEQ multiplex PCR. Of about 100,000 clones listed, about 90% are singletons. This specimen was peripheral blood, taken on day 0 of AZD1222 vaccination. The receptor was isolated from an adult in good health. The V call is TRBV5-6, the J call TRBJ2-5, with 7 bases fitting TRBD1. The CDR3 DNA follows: TGTGCCAGCAGCTCGGGGACAGTCAAGACCCAGTACTTC. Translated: CASSSGTVKTQYF.